This T cell receptor beta chain originates from a study of vaccination effects on CD4 cells after COVID-19. Turning to the study itself: After the second dose, samples were taken at median day 72.

Antigen-specific CD4+ T cells were first expanded with viral peptide pools by the ViraFEST assay and only then sequenced. Following culture for about 11 days, CD4+ T cells were isolated. Participants each got two BNT162b2 or mRNA-1273 vaccine doses. After approximately 2 million PBMC were placed in each well, they were cultured with roughly 11 IU/ml IL-2 and roughly 10 ug/ml peptides. A note on this clone: Its cognate antigen is unknown.

The germline V gene encodes CDR1 MNHEY and CDR2 SVGEGT. The CDR3 length is 16 residues. V lost 2 bases and J lost 4, with 12 bases in between. The method was immunoSEQ multiplex PCR; TCRdb's version includes in-frame clones alone and lacks a portion of them. The sample contains 75,000 or so clones, 77% of which appear only once. The chain carries TRBV6-2 or TRBV6-3 and TRBJ2-6; D gene unclear. The sample consisted of CD4+ T cells from PBMCs cultured with HCoV-OC43 spike peptides, taken after COVID-19 vaccination. This sample's subset: HCoV-OC43 spike overlapping peptide pool stimulation. The sequence was collected from a human donor who received a COVID-19 vaccine. CDR3 in amino acids: CASSYRTSSGANVLTF. CDR3 nucleotide sequence: TGTGCCAGCAGTTACCGCACCAGCTCAGGGGCCAACGTCCTGACTTTC.